The sample holds a few counts of the clone carrying this TCR beta chain. As yet, its antigen is unknown. The J segment lost 1 base and the V segment lost 4 bases, leaving 6 bases of the junction unmatched. The CDR3 extends over 17 amino acids. Per the germline V gene, CDR1 is MNHEY and CDR2 is SMNVEV (reference sequence). The sample is drawn from a study of CD8 T cells in ankylosing spondylitis. Study outcomes and limitations: A CD8+ phenotype characterized the disease-linked clones, which were relatively rare in peripheral blood.

TCRdb re-analysed the 5' RACE reads in MiXCR, keeping a single row per CDR3 protein. The sample carries around 300,000 distinct CDR3 sequences, roughly 10% recorded once. The material sequenced was blood, either unsorted or a sorted T cell fraction (not recorded which). This sequence was found in a female donor with ankylosing spondylitis or in good health (not recorded which). This chain uses TRBV27 with TRBJ2-1, with 11 bases fitting TRBD2. The CDR3 nucleotides are TGTGCCAGCAGTTATCGACTAGCGGGAATTTCCTACAATGAGCAGTTCTTC. Residues: CASSYRLAGISYNEQFF.